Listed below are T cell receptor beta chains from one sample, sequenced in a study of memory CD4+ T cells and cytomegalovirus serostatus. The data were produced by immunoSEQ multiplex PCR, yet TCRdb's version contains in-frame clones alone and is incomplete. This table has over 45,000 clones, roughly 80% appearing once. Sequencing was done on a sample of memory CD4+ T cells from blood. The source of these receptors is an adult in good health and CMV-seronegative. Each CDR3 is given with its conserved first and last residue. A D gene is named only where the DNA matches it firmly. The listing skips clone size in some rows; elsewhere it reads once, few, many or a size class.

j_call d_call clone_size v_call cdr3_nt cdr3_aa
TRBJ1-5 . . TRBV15 TGTGCCACCAGCAGTGGGGGTGGGGGTGGTCAGCCCCAGCATTTT CATSSGGGGGQPQHF
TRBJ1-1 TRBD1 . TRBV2 TGTGCCAGCAGCCGACAGGGGGCAGATCCTGAAGCTTTCTTT CASSRQGADPEAFF
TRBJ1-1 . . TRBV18 TGTGCCAGCTCGCGACAGACCATGAACACTGAAGCTTTCTTT CASSRQTMNTEAFF
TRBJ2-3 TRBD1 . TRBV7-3 TGTGCCAGCAGCCGTTCACTACGACAGGGGACAGATACGCAGTATTTT CASSRSLRQGTDTQYF
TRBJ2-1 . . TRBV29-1 TGCAGCGTAGACAGGGCTAGGGCGGGGAATGAGCAGTTCTTC CSVDRARAGNEQFF
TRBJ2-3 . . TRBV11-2 TGTGCCAGCAGCTTAGTGGGGGTTAGCACAGATACGCAGTATTTT CASSLVGVSTDTQYF
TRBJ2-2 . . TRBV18 TGTGCCAGCTCACCGAGGGCTAGCCTCCTCTCGAGCACCGGGGAGCTGTTTTTT CASSPRASLLSSTGELFF
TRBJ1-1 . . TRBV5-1 TGCGCCAGCAGCTTCGAGGGAAACACTGAAGCTTTCTTT CASSFEGNTEAFF
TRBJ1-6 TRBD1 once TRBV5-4 TGTGCCAGCAGCCGGACAGGGGAGAATTCACCCCTCCACTTT CASSRTGENSPLHF
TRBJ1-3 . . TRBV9 TGTGCCAGCAGCATACAGGGCTATGGAAACACCATATATTTT CASSIQGYGNTIYF
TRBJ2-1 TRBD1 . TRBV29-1 TGCAGCGCTGCGGGACAGGGGGTTTACAATGAGCAGTTCTTC CSAAGQGVYNEQFF
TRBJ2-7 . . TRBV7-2 TGTGCCAGCAGCTTACTGCGCTCCTACGAGCAGTACTTC CASSLLRSYEQYF
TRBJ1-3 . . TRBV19 TGTGCCAGTAAGGACCGAGCTTACTCTGGAAACACCATATATTTT CASKDRAYSGNTIYF
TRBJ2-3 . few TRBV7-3 TGTGCCAGCAGCCCCGAGGCAGGGAGCACAGATACGCAGTATTTT CASSPEAGSTDTQYF
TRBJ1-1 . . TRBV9 TGTGCCAGCAGCGTAGGGTGGGGTACGAACACTGAAGCTTTCTTT CASSVGWGTNTEAFF
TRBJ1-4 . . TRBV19 TGTGCCAGTTCCCCCTGGGGGGGACCACGTACGAATGAAAAACTGTTTTTT CASSPWGGPRTNEKLFF
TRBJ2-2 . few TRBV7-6 TGTGCCAGCAGCTTAGCCGACACGAACACCGGGGAGCTGTTTTTT CASSLADTNTGELFF
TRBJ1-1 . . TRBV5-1 TGCGCCAGCAGCAGGGACGCGGGGTACACTGAAGCTTTCTTT CASSRDAGYTEAFF
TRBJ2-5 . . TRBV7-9 TGTGCCAGCAGCCTAGGCGGAGGACCGGAGACCCAGTACTTC CASSLGGGPETQYF
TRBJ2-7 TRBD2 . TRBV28 TGTGCCAGCAGTCCCCTTCTACTAGCGGGGGGTCGCTACGAGCAGTACTTC CASSPLLLAGGRYEQYF
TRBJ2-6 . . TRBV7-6 TGTGCCAGCAGCTTAGACCGCTCTGGGGCCAACGTCCTGACTTTC CASSLDRSGANVLTF
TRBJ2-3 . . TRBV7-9 TGTGCCAGCAGCTTAGTGGGTAAAGATACGCAGTATTTT CASSLVGKDTQYF